This T cell receptor (beta chain) is from a study of blood T cells in healthy people across ages. Study background: Capturing about one barcoded beta molecule per two T cells was achieved by template switching.

This clonotype was seen a single time. Its cognate antigen is unknown. The ends were cut back, 7 bases at V and 7 bases at J, with 17 bases in the middle. Germline V gene sequence: CDR1 ENHRY, CDR2 SYGVKD. This CDR3 region has 14 residues. Combining a sample-barcoded 5' primer with a J-beta primer mix, a second PCR ran for roughly 7 to 12 cycles. TCRdb re-called the 5' RACE reads with MiXCR, one entry per CDR3 protein. This sample yields some 670,000 distinct CDR3 sequences, of which more than 45% are seen a single time; roughly 12% belongs to the top ten. The study, taken as a whole, reports: Naive T cell percentage showed a strong correlation with the diversity of TCR beta.

The clonotype was recovered from a woman aged 80 or over in good health. Sequenced: blood. V gene TRBV10-3 combines with J gene TRBJ2-1, with TRBD2 as a possible D gene (6 bases). CDR3 coding DNA: TGTGCCATCATGGAACCCCTAGCGTGGAATGAGCAGTTCTTC. Translated: CAIMEPLAWNEQFF.